This T cell receptor beta chain was captured in a study of PD-L1 blockade in urothelial cancer. On the study more broadly: Between 0 and 3 chemotherapy regimens preceded treatment for each patient.

Indicated time point: peripheral blood 6 weeks after treatment start. For each patient, 1 to 8 samples were obtained, pretreatment and on-treatment. Germline V CDR1 and CDR2: SGHAT, FQDESV (reference sequence). CDR3 length: 14 residues. Trimming cost V 5 bases and J 8 bases; bases outside gene matches: 10. Method: immunoSEQ multiplex PCR; TCRdb's copy keeps in-frame clones and lacks some. The sample has some 40,000 clones, roughly 89% seen once. Here the sequenced sample was PBMCs, taken around atezolizumab (anti-PD-L1) treatment. This clonotype originated in a man in his 70s with urothelial cancer. This sequence joins TRBV11-1 and TRBJ1-2; 8 nucleotides line up with TRBD1. The CDR3 DNA is TGTGCCAGCAGCCCCAGGACAGGGAAGAACGGCTACACCTTC. Its translation is CASSPRTGKNGYTF. Looking up the rest from reference TRBV11-1 and TRBJ1-2 gives the full variable domain: EAEVAQSPRYKITEKSQAVAFWCDPISGHATLYWYRQILGQGPELLVQFQDESVVDDSQLPKDRFSAERLKGVDSTLKIQPAELGDSAMYLCASSPRTGKNGYTFGSGTRLTVV.